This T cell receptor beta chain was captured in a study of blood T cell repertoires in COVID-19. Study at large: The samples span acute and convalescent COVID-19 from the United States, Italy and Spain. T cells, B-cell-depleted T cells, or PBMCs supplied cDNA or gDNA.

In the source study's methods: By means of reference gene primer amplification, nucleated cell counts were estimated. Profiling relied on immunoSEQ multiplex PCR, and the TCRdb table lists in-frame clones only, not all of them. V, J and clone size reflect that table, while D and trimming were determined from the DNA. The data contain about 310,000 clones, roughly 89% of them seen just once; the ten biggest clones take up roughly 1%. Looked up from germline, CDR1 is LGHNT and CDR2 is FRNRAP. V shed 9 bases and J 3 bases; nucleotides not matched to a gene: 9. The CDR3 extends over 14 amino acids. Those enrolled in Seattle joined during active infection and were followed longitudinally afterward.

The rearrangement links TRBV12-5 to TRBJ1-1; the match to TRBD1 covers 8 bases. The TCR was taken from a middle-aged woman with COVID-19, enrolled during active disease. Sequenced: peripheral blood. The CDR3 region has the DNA TGTGCTAGCCTCCAGGGGGCTGGGGACACTGAAGCTTTCTTT. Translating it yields CASLQGAGDTEAFF.